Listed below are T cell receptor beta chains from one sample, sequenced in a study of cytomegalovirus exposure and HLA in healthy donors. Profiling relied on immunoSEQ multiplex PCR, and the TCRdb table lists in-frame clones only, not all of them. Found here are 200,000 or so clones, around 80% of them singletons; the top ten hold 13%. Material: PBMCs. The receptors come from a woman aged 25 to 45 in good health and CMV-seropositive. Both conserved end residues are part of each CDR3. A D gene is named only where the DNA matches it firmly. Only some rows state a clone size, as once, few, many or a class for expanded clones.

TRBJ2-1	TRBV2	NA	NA	CASTRVNEQFF	TGTGCCAGCACCAGGGTCAATGAGCAGTTCTTC
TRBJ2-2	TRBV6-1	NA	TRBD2	CASGGTSGNTGELFF	TGTGCCAGCGGCGGGACTAGCGGGAACACCGGGGAGCTGTTTTTT
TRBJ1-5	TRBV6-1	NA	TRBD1	CASSEGGDRGNQPQHF	TGTGCCAGCAGTGAAGGGGGGGACAGGGGTAATCAGCCCCAGCATTTT
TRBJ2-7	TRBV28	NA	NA	CASNLVSFPEQYF	TGTGCCAGCAACCTAGTCTCTTTTCCCGAGCAGTACTTC
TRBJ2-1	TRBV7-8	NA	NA	CASSPEVTSYNEQFF	TGTGCCAGCAGCCCCGAAGTGACTAGTTACAATGAGCAGTTCTTC
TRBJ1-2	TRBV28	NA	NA	CASTQGWDGYTF	TGTGCCAGCACCCAGGGCTGGGATGGCTACACCTTC
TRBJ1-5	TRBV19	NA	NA	CASSPLQGIQPQHF	TGTGCCAGTAGCCCCTTACAGGGTATCCAGCCCCAGCATTTT
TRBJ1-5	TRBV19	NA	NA	CASSIEGRNQPQHF	TGTGCCAGTAGTATTGAGGGAAGGAATCAGCCCCAGCATTTT
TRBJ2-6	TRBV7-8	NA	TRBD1	CASSQSPGTGVNVLTF	TGTGCCAGCAGCCAATCCCCCGGGACAGGTGTCAACGTCCTGACTTTC
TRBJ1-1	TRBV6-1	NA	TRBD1	CASSEKDRGSPEAFF	TGTGCCAGCAGTGAAAAGGACAGGGGATCCCCTGAAGCTTTCTTT
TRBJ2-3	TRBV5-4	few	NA	CASSSGLYTDTQYF	TGTGCCAGCAGCTCAGGACTTTACACAGATACGCAGTATTTT
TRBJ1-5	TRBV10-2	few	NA	CASSEGARQPQHF	TGCGCCAGCAGTGAGGGGGCAAGGCAGCCCCAGCATTTT
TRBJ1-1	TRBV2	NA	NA	CASSAQVNTEAFF	TGTGCCAGCAGCGCGCAGGTGAACACTGAAGCTTTCTTT
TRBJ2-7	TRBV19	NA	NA	CASSPFLDTEISYEQYF	TGTGCCAGTAGTCCGTTTTTGGACACCGAAATTTCCTACGAGCAGTACTTC
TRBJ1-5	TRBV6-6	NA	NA	CASSPDVDYQPQHF	TGTGCCAGCAGTCCTGATGTAGACTATCAGCCCCAGCATTTT
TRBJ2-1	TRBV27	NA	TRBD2	CASTQSGLAEYNEQFF	TGTGCCAGCACTCAATCGGGACTAGCGGAGTACAATGAGCAGTTCTTC
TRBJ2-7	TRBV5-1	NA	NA	CASSLSPPLGEQYF	TGCGCCAGCAGCTTGAGCCCCCCCCTAGGCGAGCAGTACTTC
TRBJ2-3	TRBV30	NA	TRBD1	CAWSVPGTGVDTQYF	TGTGCCTGGAGTGTCCCCGGGACAGGGGTCGATACGCAGTATTTT
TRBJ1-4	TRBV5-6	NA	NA	CASSSQVSAQKLFF	TGTGCCAGCAGCTCACAGGTCTCGGCTCAAAAACTGTTTTTT
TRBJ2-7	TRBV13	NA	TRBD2	CASSQKGLAVYEQYF	TGTGCCAGCAGCCAAAAGGGACTAGCGGTTTACGAGCAGTACTTC
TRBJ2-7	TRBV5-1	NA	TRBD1	CASSREGTDRSYEQYF	TGCGCCAGCAGCAGGGAAGGGACAGACCGTTCCTACGAGCAGTACTTC
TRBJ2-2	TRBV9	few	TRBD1	CASSLRQGRTGELFF	TGTGCCAGCAGCCTAAGACAGGGAAGGACCGGGGAGCTGTTTTTT
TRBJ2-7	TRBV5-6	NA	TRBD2	CASSQGLAGSYEQYF	TGTGCCAGCAGCCAGGGACTAGCGGGCTCCTACGAGCAGTACTTC
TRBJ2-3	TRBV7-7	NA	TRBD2	CASSSGGADTQYF	TGTGCTAGCAGCTCGGGGGGGGCAGATACGCAGTATTTT
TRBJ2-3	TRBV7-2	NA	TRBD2	CASSLDPSGRAGTQYF	TGTGCCAGCAGCTTAGATCCTAGCGGGAGGGCCGGAACGCAGTATTTT
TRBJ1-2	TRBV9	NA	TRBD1	CASSVGQAYGYTF	TGTGCCAGCAGCGTGGGACAGGCATATGGCTACACCTTC
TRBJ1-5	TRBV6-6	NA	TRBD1	CASSRQGEDQPQHF	TGTGCCAGCAGTCGACAGGGGGAGGATCAGCCCCAGCATTTT
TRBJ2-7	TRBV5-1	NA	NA	CASSLESAYEQYF	TGCGCCAGCAGCTTGGAGTCAGCCTACGAGCAGTACTTC
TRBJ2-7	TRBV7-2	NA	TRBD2	CASSPQLAPYEQYF	TGTGCCAGCAGCCCCCAACTAGCGCCCTACGAGCAGTACTTC
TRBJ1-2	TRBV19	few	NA	CASSLLGLGYTF	TGTGCCAGTAGCCTACTGGGACTAGGCTACACCTTC
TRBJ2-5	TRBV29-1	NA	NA	CSVVFVEGETQYF	TGCAGCGTTGTTTTCGTGGAGGGGGAGACCCAGTACTTC
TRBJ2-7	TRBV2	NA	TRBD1	CASRKGQGTYEQYF	TGTGCCAGCAGGAAAGGACAGGGTACCTACGAGCAGTACTTC
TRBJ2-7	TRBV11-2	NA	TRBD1	CASSVGTGLSYEQYF	TGTGCCAGCAGCGTAGGGACAGGACTGTCCTACGAGCAGTACTTC
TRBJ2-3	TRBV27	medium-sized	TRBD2	CASSPPVGGTQYF	TGTGCCAGCAGTCCCCCTGTGGGAGGGACGCAGTATTTT
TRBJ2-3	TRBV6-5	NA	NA	CASRYNPSRGTDTQYF	TGTGCCAGCAGATACAACCCTAGCAGAGGCACAGATACGCAGTATTTT
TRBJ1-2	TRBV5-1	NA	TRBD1	CASSRDSSNYGYTF	TGCGCCAGCAGTCGGGACAGTTCCAACTATGGCTACACCTTC
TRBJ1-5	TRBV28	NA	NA	CASSVDFTQHF	TGTGCCAGCAGTGTGGACTTTACCCAGCATTTT
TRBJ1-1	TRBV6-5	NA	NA	CASSLHGQNTEAFF	TGTGCCAGCAGTCTCCACGGACAGAACACTGAAGCTTTCTTT
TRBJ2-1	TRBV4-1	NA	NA	CASSQGVDNEQFF	TGCGCCAGCAGCCAAGGAGTTGACAATGAGCAGTTCTTC
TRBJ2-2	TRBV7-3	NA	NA	CASSLLPQRQLARGDNTGELFF	TGTGCCAGCAGCTTATTACCCCAACGGCAACTAGCCAGAGGCGATAACACCGGGGAGCTGTTTTTT
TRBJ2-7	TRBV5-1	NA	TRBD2	CASSWGLAGSYEQYF	TGCGCCAGCAGCTGGGGACTAGCGGGCTCCTACGAGCAGTACTTC
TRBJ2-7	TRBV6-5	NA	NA	CASSETGNYEQYF	TGTGCCAGCAGTGAGACCGGGAACTACGAGCAGTACTTC
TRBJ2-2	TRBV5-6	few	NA	CASSPTRNTGELFF	TGTGCCAGCAGCCCCACTAGAAACACCGGGGAGCTGTTTTTT
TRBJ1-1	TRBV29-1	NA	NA	CSASTKYGSEAFF	TGCAGCGCATCGACTAAATACGGTTCTGAAGCTTTCTTT
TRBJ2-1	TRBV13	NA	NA	CASSLRERLGNEQFF	TGTGCCAGCAGCTTAAGGGAGCGACTGGGGAATGAGCAGTTCTTC